The clone carrying this T cell receptor (beta chain) was recorded at least ten times. Its antigen is unidentified. The sample is drawn from a study of T cells in Graves' hyperthyroidism and ophthalmopathy. Study-level points and caveats: Model output signaled ophthalmopathy a median about seven months ahead of onset.

The investigators amplified TCR beta CDR3 regions from RNA transcripts. An initial round of RT-PCR targeting the TCR CDR3 relied on the HTBI primer set. One entry per CDR3 protein, called by TCRdb with MiXCR from the multiplex PCR reads. The sample records 560,000 or so distinct CDR3 sequences, under 60% being singletons. The length of the CDR3 is 15 residues. CDR1 SEHNR and CDR2 FQNEAQ come from the germline V gene (reference sequence). Trimming removed 5 bases from V and 2 bases from J; junction bases left unmatched: 7. Calling Graves' hyperthyroidism stable meant ophthalmopathy did not progress within 18 months. Uncontrolled infection, other autoimmune disease, pregnancy or lactation barred patients from enrollment. Clinical symptoms, serum thyroxine and TRAb, thyroid ultrasound and orbital computed tomography were used for the diagnoses.

The V and J genes are TRBV7-9 and TRBJ2-5; 8 nucleotides match TRBD2. The sample taken for sequencing was peripheral blood or thyroid tissue (not recorded which). The sequence came from a woman between 18 and 29 years old with Graves' hyperthyroidism. The CDR3: CASSRQRGTQETQYF. CDR3 DNA: TGTGCCAGCAGCCGACAGCGGGGGACGCAAGAGACCCAGTACTTC.